One and the same sample provided the 30 T cell receptor beta chains below, sequenced in a study of cytomegalovirus exposure and HLA in healthy donors (dated by TCRdb to about 2017). Libraries came from the immunoSEQ multiplex PCR assay. A mixture of 60 forward primers for TCR Vbeta segments and 13 reverse primers for TCR Jbeta segments was used in the multiplex PCR. Held by TCRdb, this immuneACCESS table contains in-frame sequences only and omits some clones. Under half of the omission traces to an unresolved V gene where checked; the cause of the rest is unknown. The sample table records some 83,000 clones; about 81% of these occur just once. The ten largest clones capture roughly 4.2% of the sample. The material sequenced was PBMCs. These receptors were taken from a man aged 55 to 69 in good health and CMV-seronegative.

The V gene is TRBV5-6, the J gene TRBJ2-1; TRBD2 might be the D (5 bases). The CDR3 runs to 16 residues. The V gene lost 4 bases and the J gene lost 8 bases, with 22 bases spanning the gap. Germline V lookup: CDR1 SGHDT, CDR2 YYEEEE. This chain's CDR3 is CASSIAAQRLRDEQFF. The CDR3 DNA sequence: TGTGCCAGCAGCATCGCCGCCCAGCGGCTTAGGGATGAGCAGTTCTTC.

The J gene is TRBJ1-2, the V gene TRBV6-5; 9 bases fit TRBD1. The CDR3 loop spans 15 amino acids. Trimming cost V 4 bases and J 3 bases; bases outside gene matches: 6. From germline, CDR1 is MNHEY and CDR2 SVGAGI. The CDR3 bases are TGTGCCAGCAGTTTCGAGGGACAGGGTGACTATGGCTACACCTTC. This encodes CASSFEGQGDYGYTF.

The V gene is TRBV18, the J gene TRBJ2-7, with a tentative D call TRBD1 (5 bases). V gave up 6 bases and J gave up 2 bases, with 14 bases separating them. The germline V gene encodes CDR1 KGHSH and CDR2 LQKENI. The length of the CDR3 is 14 residues. The DNA for the CDR3 is TGTGCCAGCTCCAGGGCGGAGTCCCCCTACGAGCAGTACTTC. Its translation: CASSRAESPYEQYF.

The V call is TRBV5-1, the J call TRBJ2-5; D may be TRBD2 (5 bases). Trimming removed 4 bases at V and 5 bases at J, with 12 bases between. CDR1 and CDR2 from the germline V gene are SGHRS and YFSETQ. CDR3 length equals 13 residues. CDR3 sequence: CASSPGGGETQYF. DNA of the CDR3: TGCGCCAGCAGCCCGGGTGGCGGGGAGACCCAGTACTTC.

This clone has just a few counts. V gene TRBV9 combines with J gene TRBJ2-2; 7 positions agree with TRBD1. V gave up 3 bases and J gave up 3 bases; unmatched junction bases: 8. CDR3 length: 16 amino acids. Germline values: CDR1 SGDLS, CDR2 YYNGEE. The DNA of the CDR3 is TGTGCCAGCAGCGACAGAGACAGGGCCTACACCGGGGAGCTGTTTTTT. Protein product: CASSDRDRAYTGELFF.

The genes are TRBV7-3 and TRBJ2-3; 8 bases align to TRBD2. V lost 5 bases, J lost 6 bases, and 10 bases stayed unmatched. CDR1 and CDR2 from the germline V gene are SGHTA and FQGTGA. The CDR3 is made up of 15 amino acids. The CDR3 sequence is CASSPLRGGGDTQYF. The CDR3 region has the DNA TGTGCCAGCAGCCCCCTCCGGGGGGGAGGGGATACGCAGTATTTT. The variable domain in full, with the rest retrieved from reference TRBV7-3 and TRBJ2-3, is GAGVSQTPSNKVTEKGKYVELRCDPISGHTALYWYRQSLGQGPEFLIYFQGTGAADDSGLPNDRFFAVRPEGSVSTLKIQRTERGDSAVYLCASSPLRGGGDTQYFGPGTRLTVL.

This clone has a handful of counts. This same CDR3 is encoded by further DNA sequences in the sample. V usage is TRBV7-9 and J usage is TRBJ1-1; D is uncertain. Trimming took 1 base from V and 0 from J, leaving 6 bases between them. CDR1 and CDR2 (germline): SEHNR, FQNEAQ (reference sequence). The CDR3 runs 14 residues. Here the CDR3 DNA reads TGTGCCAGCAGCTTAGGGCAAGTGAACACTGAAGCTTTCTTT. It specifies CASSLGQVNTEAFF.

CDR3 coding DNA: TGTGCCAGCAGCTTTCAGACCGGACTCTCCTACGAGCAGTACTTC. Its protein is CASSFQTGLSYEQYF. The J gene is TRBJ2-7, the V gene TRBV11-1; tentative D call: TRBD2 (5 bases). V gave up 3 bases and J gave up 0 bases, with 12 bases separating them. CDR1 is SGHAT, CDR2 FQDESV, per germline (reference sequence). There are 15 residues in the CDR3.

The rearrangement links TRBV5-4 to TRBJ2-1; possible D gene TRBD1, 5 bases. The CDR3 loop spans 14 amino acids. In germline, CDR1 is SGHNT, CDR2 YYREEE (reference sequence). Trimming removed 1 base from V and 4 bases from J, with 9 bases in between. For the CDR3, the DNA is TGTGCCAGCAGCTTGAAACAGGCTTACAATGAGCAGTTCTTC. Its translation: CASSLKQAYNEQFF.

The CDR3 nucleotides read TGTGCCAGCAGTTCAGTTGTCGGGGGGGCTTACGAGCAGTACTTC. Encoded protein: CASSSVVGGAYEQYF. This chain uses TRBV27 with TRBJ2-5; 8 bases line up with TRBD2. The tail of the sequence fits TRBJ2-7 better, so the J call may be wrong. CDR3 length: 15 amino acids. CDR1 and CDR2 from the germline V gene are MNHEY and SMNVEV (reference sequence).

The genes are TRBV10-3 and TRBJ2-3; D is undetermined. Germline V CDR1 and CDR2: ENHRY, SYGVKD. V gave up 4 bases and J gave up 0 bases, with 14 bases separating them. The CDR3 runs to 16 residues. Here the CDR3 reads CAISAPTESSTDTQYF. For the CDR3, the DNA is TGTGCCATCAGTGCACCTACAGAGAGTAGCACAGATACGCAGTATTTT.

V is TRBV2 and J is TRBJ1-5, with D maybe TRBD1 (6 bases). V was shortened by 5 bases and J by 7 bases, with 12 bases between the two germline ends. Per the germline V gene, CDR1 is SNHLY and CDR2 is FYNNEI. The CDR3 contains 13 residues. The CDR3 loop reads CASSTDRPQPQHF. The CDR3 nucleotides are TGTGCCAGCAGTACCGACAGGCCCCAGCCCCAGCATTTT.

This rearrangement joins TRBV7-6 to TRBJ2-1; TRBD2 matches at 11 bases. CDR1 and CDR2 from the germline V gene are SGHVS and FNYEAQ. This CDR3 has 11 amino acids. Trimming removed 4 bases from V and 15 bases from J; junction bases left unmatched: 2. DNA of the CDR3: TGTGCCAGCAGCTCGGGACTAGCGGCGTTCTTC. This gives the protein CASSSGLAAFF.

This clone has only one observation. The CDR3 is CASSLGLELDEQFF. CDR3 bases: TGCGCCAGCAGCTTGGGACTAGAGTTGGATGAGCAGTTCTTC. The J gene is TRBJ2-1, the V gene TRBV5-1; maybe TRBD2 (6 bases). V was trimmed by 0 bases and J by 8 bases, leaving 12 bases between them. CDR3 length: 14 residues. Germline V gene sequence: CDR1 SGHRS, CDR2 YFSETQ. The whole variable domain, filled in from reference TRBV5-1 and TRBJ2-1, reads KAGVTQTPRYLIKTRGQQVTLSCSPISGHRSVSWYQQTPGQGLQFLFEYFSETQRNKGNFPGRFSGRQFSNSRSEMNVSTLELGDSALYLCASSLGLELDEQFFGPGTRLTVL.

The rearrangement uses TRBV10-3 and TRBJ2-7; unclear D gene. With 0 bases removed from V and 1 base from J, the gap between germline ends came to 13 bases. This CDR3 is 16 amino acids long. Germline V gene sequence: CDR1 ENHRY, CDR2 SYGVKD. The chain's CDR3 is CAISESNNRRSYEQYF. CDR3 sequence (DNA): TGTGCCATCAGTGAGTCGAACAACCGGCGGTCCTACGAGCAGTACTTC.

This chain links TRBV11-2 with TRBJ1-1; D may be TRBD1 (5 bases). Trimming removed 5 bases from V and 4 bases from J, with 11 bases in between. This CDR3 has 13 amino acids. CDR1 SGHAT and CDR2 FQNNGV come from the germline V gene. The CDR3 here is CASSLRQSTEAFF. CDR3 DNA: TGTGCCAGCAGCCTAAGACAGAGCACTGAAGCTTTCTTT.

This sequence joins TRBV30 and TRBJ1-6; 7 positions match TRBD1. J was trimmed by 8 bases and V by 3 bases; bases with no gene match: 4. The CDR3 is made up of 13 amino acids. Germline CDR1 and CDR2: GTSNPN and SVGIG (reference sequence). CDR3 sequence: CAWSRQGDSPLHF. CDR3 bases: TGTGCCTGGAGCCGACAGGGTGATTCACCCCTCCACTTT.

CDR3 DNA: TGTGCCACCAGCAGACGATCCGGAGCGGGGGGGCAATACGAGCAGTACTTC. It specifies CATSRRSGAGGQYEQYF. The J gene is TRBJ2-7, the V gene TRBV15, with TRBD2 identical over 10 bases. CDR3 length equals 17 residues. V gave up 2 bases and J gave up 4 bases; unmatched junction bases: 11. Germline V lookup: CDR1 LNHNV, CDR2 YYDKDF (reference sequence).

The CDR3 spells CASSIAPPGGELFF. The CDR3, as DNA: TGTGCCAGTAGTATAGCCCCCCCAGGAGGGGAGCTGTTTTTT. The gene calls are TRBV19 and TRBJ2-2; D is uncertain. The CDR3 has 14 amino acids. Trimming took 1 base from V and 8 from J, leaving 11 bases between them. Germline-derived CDR1 and CDR2 are LNHDA and SQIVND (reference sequence).

The genes are TRBV30 and TRBJ1-6; D is unclear. CDR3 size: 14 residues. V was pared by 0 bases and J by 9 bases, with 12 bases between. Germline V lookup: CDR1 GTSNPN, CDR2 SVGIG (reference sequence). DNA of the CDR3: TGTGCCTGGAGTGTTGGAGGGTTTGTTTCACCCCTCCACTTT. Residues: CAWSVGGFVSPLHF.

In nucleotides, the CDR3 is TGTGCCTGGCGCCGGGACAGGACAGAAAAACTGTTTTTT. Protein sequence: CAWRRDRTEKLFF. The chain uses TRBV30 and TRBJ1-4, with 8 bases identical to TRBD1. V dropped 5 bases and J dropped 8; count of bases not matched to a gene: 7. In germline, CDR1 is GTSNPN, CDR2 SVGIG (reference sequence). The CDR3 consists of 13 residues.

The genes are TRBV27 and TRBJ2-7, with a weak D call TRBD1 (5 bases). The V end lost 2 bases, the J end lost 3 bases, and 11 bases lay between the germline ends. Germline V gene lookup returns CDR1 MNHEY and CDR2 SMNVEV (reference sequence). The CDR3 totals 14 residues. CDR3 region: CASSLARGFYEQYF. In DNA, the CDR3 is TGTGCCAGCAGTTTAGCTAGGGGATTCTACGAGCAGTACTTC.

This chain links TRBV6-6 with TRBJ2-5; perhaps TRBD2 as D (7 bases). There are 15 residues in the CDR3. The germline CDR1 and CDR2 sequences are MNHNY and SVGAGI (reference sequence). V gave up 2 bases and J gave up 0 bases, with 10 bases separating them. This CDR3 is CASSYRGADQETQYF. In DNA form, the CDR3 reads TGTGCCAGCAGTTACCGGGGGGCGGACCAAGAGACCCAGTACTTC.

This clone appeared once. This chain connects TRBV6-1 to TRBJ2-5; 7 nucleotides line up with TRBD1. V shed 3 bases and J 7 bases; nucleotides not matched to a gene: 14. CDR3 length: 16 amino acids. Per germline, CDR1 MNHNS and CDR2 SASEGT. The CDR3 DNA is TGTGCCAGCAGTGACCCCTCCCGAGGGGGCGTCGTGACCCAGTACTTC. This encodes CASSDPSRGGVVTQYF.

The CDR3 is CASSQDGGQGRGYTF. CDR3 in DNA: TGTGCCAGCAGCCAAGACGGGGGACAGGGCCGCGGCTACACCTTC. The chain joins TRBV4-2 to TRBJ1-2; 9 bases align to TRBD1. CDR3 length equals 15 residues. Trimming at V came to 0 bases and at J to 8 bases, leaving 7 bases not matched to a gene. CDR1 is LGHNA and CDR2 is YNFKEQ in the germline V gene.

The chain links TRBV6-1 to TRBJ1-5, with 7 nucleotides matching TRBD1. CDR3 size: 19 residues. Losses at the gene ends were 0 bases for V and 6 bases for J; bases not matched to a gene: 17. Germline CDR1 reads MNHNS; CDR2 reads SASEGT. The CDR3 DNA sequence: TGTGCCAGCAGTGAAGCCTCCGCGCTCAGGGGGGCGCGGAGTCAGCCCCAGCATTTT. Translation: CASSEASALRGARSQPQHF.

The chain uses TRBV29-1 and TRBJ1-1, with D unclear. V was cut by 1 base and J by 1 base, with 7 bases left in between. Germline CDR1 is SQVTM and CDR2 is ANQGSEA. This CDR3 has 13 residues. CDR3 in amino acids: CSVEVVRNTEAFF. The DNA for the CDR3 is TGCAGCGTTGAAGTGGTGCGGAACACTGAAGCTTTCTTT.

V and J are TRBV6-1 and TRBJ2-7; 10 positions agree with TRBD2. The CDR3 loop spans 17 amino acids. Trimming took 2 bases from V and 5 from J; bases not matched to a gene: 12. Germline CDR1 reads MNHNS; CDR2 reads SASEGT. In nucleotides, the CDR3 is TGTGCCAGCAGTGAATTCAGGGTCCGGACTAGCGGCCACGAGCAGTACTTC. Its protein is CASSEFRVRTSGHEQYF.

This clone was seen just once. This chain joins TRBV19 and TRBJ2-5, with 7 positions matching TRBD1. TRBJ2-7 matches the DNA end more closely, so the J call is doubtful. The CDR3 is 14 amino acids. In germline, CDR1 is LNHDA, CDR2 SQIVND (reference sequence). CDR3 nucleotides: TGTGCCAGTAGTTCCCGGGACAGAGAATACGAGCAGTACTTC. Translation gives CASSSRDREYEQYF.

The chain uses TRBV9 and TRBJ1-1; 10 bases agree with TRBD1. The CDR3 contains 17 residues. Germline loops: CDR1 SGDLS, CDR2 YYNGEE. V shed 2 bases, J shed 0 bases, and the junction held 7 bases outside the gene matches. The CDR3 loop is CASSVGGQGFVNTEAFF. The CDR3, as DNA: TGTGCCAGCAGCGTGGGGGGACAGGGGTTTGTGAACACTGAAGCTTTCTTT.